This TCR beta chain was sequenced for a study of cytomegalovirus exposure and HLA in healthy donors (dated by TCRdb to the late 2010s). Regarding the research as a whole: In an earlier analysis of under 600 of the donors, about 270 Gb of sequence data and 120 million or so unique TCR beta sequences from 150 million to 200 million T cells were reported. To decide whether each TCR beta V gene segment behaved as functional or pseudogenic, an earlier analysis of some 600 of the donors relied on high-throughput TCR beta sequencing. Class I and class II HLA loci were covered by the typing at four-digit resolution. On average, around 230,000 unique TCR beta nucleotide sequences were sequenced per donor among more than 350 genotyped donors of the cohort, with roughly 18% of those sequences being non-productive. The study combined high-throughput TCR immunosequencing, statistical association of individual TCRs with disease status, and machine learning to predict cytomegalovirus infection status. A later analysis re-examined previously published TCR beta repertoires from 500 to 700 donors and added high-resolution HLA genotyping to investigate patterns of TCR occurrence. The study used immunosequencing to profile the T cell repertoires of 666 subjects and linked those repertoires to cytomegalovirus serostatus. All discovery cohort repertoires had been generated on a single sequencing platform. Five DR-DQ haplotypes were treated as single units for association and clustering because of strong linkage in the cohort. Donor age, sex, ethnicity and CMV serostatus were compiled alongside the repertoire data. Of the approximately 370 genotyped donors, more than 75% were placed in the genetic ancestry cluster associated with self-reported Caucasian donors. Typing coverage differed by locus: A, B, C, DRB1 and DQB1 were typed in roughly 629-630 donors, DQA1 in roughly 500, DPA1 in over 600, and DPB1 in approximately 450. A later genetic analysis took genome-wide SNP genotypes for about 55% of the 666 donors and used that subset as a discovery cohort. A separate validation cohort of approximately 120 different subjects was used in addition to the 666-subject first cohort. The study aimed to test whether signatures of past pathogen exposure could be identified by cataloging public T cell receptors. Rather than using new phenotypic data, the later analysis identified candidate immune exposures from TCR beta sequences and from how often those sequences occurred across donors. Roughly 320 gigabases of sequencing data and around 85 million unique TCR sequences made up an early release that covered around 640 HLA-typed donors. What the work shows at the level of the full study, not this receptor alone: In both the original and validation cohorts, the classifier was reported to diagnose cytomegalovirus status with high specificity and sensitivity. A later analysis found that HLA-associated TCR beta chains were more clonally expanded and had lower generation probabilities than equally common non-associated chains. A later analysis found that most CMV-associated TCR beta chains appeared HLA-restricted, with HLA associations seemingly driven largely by CMV exposure. Linkage disequilibrium might explain the correlated functional status among segregating V segments, but an unknown experimental factor could not be ruled out. In vitro tests confirmed that a few of the cytomegalovirus-associated TCR beta chains recognize cytomegalovirus antigens. Sequencing depth was assumed to be roughly uniform across donors in the presence/absence analyses, though that assumption may not hold. A further reported finding was that TCR beta sequences accurately predicted the HLA-A and HLA-B alleles for most subjects in the first cohort. At a false discovery rate of 0.05, a later analysis linked approximately 18,000 TCR beta sequences to specific HLA alleles. A total of about 180 TCR beta chains were listed by the study as associated with cytomegalovirus. The earlier analysis of 587 of the donors excluded seventeen rarely observed V segments, including chromosome 9 orphons, because counts were too low. A group of highly shared sequence variants was considered likely to be a technical artifact of the sequencing pipeline. The only immune exposure information available for the cohort was CMV serostatus. Most TCR sequences were observed very rarely across donors, whereas some public TCRs were present in many individuals. According to a later genetic analysis, donors in an Asian-associated ancestry cluster had fewer N-insertions in productive TCRs than the approximately 630-donor mean. In a later genetic analysis, a missense DCLRE1C variant was associated with V-gene and J-gene trimming of TCR beta chains, and the association was replicated in an independent cohort. Because HLA typing was unavailable for some donors at each locus, only the typed subset was used in association tests. Broadly in line with IMGT annotations, most TCR beta V segments showed up in productive rearrangements about 90% or about 30% of the time in an earlier analysis of 587 of the donors. The cohort was sequenced for TCR beta chains only, and without alpha or paired-chain data the features that could be detected were limited. Assigning TCR associations to individual alleles was difficult when HLA alleles, especially DR and DQ, strongly co-occurred. The 87-base-pair reads could not distinguish some IMGT-functional V segments, including TRBV6-2 and TRBV6-3, so those segments were excluded. According to the authors, the approach could potentially be generalized to other disease states and immunological phenotypes. Several of the top co-occurrence clusters appeared to be linked to parvovirus B19, influenza, CMV and Epstein-Barr virus, according to a later analysis. A later analysis found that TCR association rates varied across HLA loci, with DRB1 alleles showing the most associated TCRs and HLA-C alleles the fewest.

Library preparation was by the immunoSEQ multiplex PCR assay. For the multiplex PCR, a mixture combining 60 forward primers for TCR Vbeta segments and 13 reverse primers for TCR Jbeta segments was used. The CDR3 region of rearranged TCR beta genes was amplified from genomic DNA by a multiplex PCR assay. The amplified TCR beta libraries were sequenced on the Illumina HiSeq System as 87-base-pair reads. As for the original processing: A later analysis tallied 80 million to 95 million unique TCR beta chains across the 700 or so repertoires, and around 12 million of those chains were shared by two or more donors. A nearest-neighbor algorithm error-corrected the raw reads and collapsed the reads into unique sequences, merging closely related sequences to remove PCR and sequencing errors. V, D and J gene segments were assigned by aligning CDR3 sequences to IMGT reference sequences. For a sequence to be retained, at least a six-nucleotide match to both a V gene segment and a J gene segment was required. A rearrangement was called productive if the CDR3 had no stop codons and remained in frame with V and J, and every other rearrangement was called non-productive. CDR3 was defined according to IMGT convention as the region running from the second conserved V-encoded cysteine to the conserved J-encoded phenylalanine. The earlier analysis of about 530 of the donors excluded any sequence lacking an unambiguous match to a single V gene segment. In an earlier analysis of some 590 of the donors, V segments were called functional above 56.7% productive rearrangements and were called segregating when the between-donor standard deviation exceeded 5%. A statistical classification framework was built to diagnose cytomegalovirus status from the catalog of TCR beta chain sequences. V and J gene assignment, in a later analysis, came from comparing TCR nucleotide sequences with IMGT/GENE-DB human TR gene sequences. The TCRdist pipeline was used in a later analysis to assign CDR3 sequences and most-parsimonious VDJ recombination scenarios. In a later analysis, each TCR beta chain was defined by its CDR3 amino acid sequence together with its V-gene family, and reads lacking a unique V-gene family were excluded. To address suspected cross-contamination and a sequencing artifact, a later analysis removed 592 highly shared, low-generation-probability nucleotide sequences. For each public chain, a later analysis derived a clonal expansion index from normalized ranks of inferred template counts within each repertoire. In a later analysis, generation probabilities were computed with a VDJ recombination model fitted to out-of-frame rearrangements, and the resulting probabilities were checked against IGoR. A later analysis scored TCR-TCR, TCR-HLA and TCR-CMV co-occurrence with hypergeometric tests, applying a repertoire-size bias correction to TCR pairs. In a later analysis, false discovery rates were estimated by permuting HLA or CMV assignments 20 times. In a later analysis, co-occurring TCRs were grouped using DBSCAN, with TCRdist sequence similarity added in when clustering inside HLA-allele-positive subsets. Repertoires with fewer than 30,000 or more than 120,000 public chains were left out of co-occurrence clustering, as were five repertoires with anomalous nucleotide sharing. This is the immuneACCESS table as TCRdb keeps it, with only in-frame sequences that have V and J called. A part of the clones is gone; compared with another copy, unresolved V genes explain less than half, and the rest is unexplained. V and J calls and clone size are given by that table; D and trimming were obtained from the DNA. The sample has 85,000 to 90,000 clones on record, about 72% of them singletons. Clones ranked in the top ten supply approximately 2.1% of the sample.

The cohort was made up of about 670 healthy bone marrow donors. At the time of sampling, all cohort members were nominally healthy, though unrecorded immune exposures were likely present. The donor tested CMV seronegative and was one of the 352 seronegative cohort members. A peripheral blood sample was collected from each donor, and TCR beta sequencing was performed on peripheral blood mononuclear cells. The Qiagen DNeasy Blood Extraction Kit was used to extract genomic DNA from the blood cell samples. Cut back by 5 bases and 6 bases, the V and J ends lie 25 bases apart. Taken from cysteine to phenylalanine, the CDR3 has 18 residues. The sequence is cut down to CDR3 DNA, 54 bases in frame from base 1. CDR1 and CDR2 are read off the germline V gene (reference sequence) as MNHEY and SMNVEV. This clone was seen a single time. Its antigen specificity is not known. Base quality data are lacking; no much larger clone is found one base away.

The rearranged chain carries TRBV27 and TRBJ2-2; the D gene is perhaps TRBD1, from 5 matching bases. The clonotype was recovered from a man aged 25 to 40 in good health and CMV-seronegative. Sequenced material: PBMCs. In nucleotide form, the sequence is TGTGCCAGCAGTCCCCTAGGACACGCCATTCCGGTCTCCGGGGAGCTGTTTTTT. The resulting protein is CASSPLGHAIPVSGELFF.